This T cell receptor (beta chain) appears in the sequencing data of a study of early T cells in non-severe SARS-CoV-2 infection. V gave up 3 bases and J gave up 3 bases, with 11 bases separating them. Looked up from germline, CDR1 is SQVTM and CDR2 is ANQGSEA. There are 13 residues in the CDR3. This clonotype was detected ten times or more. A single record per CDR3 protein comes from TCRdb applying MiXCR to the 5' RACE reads. The table lists approximately 71,000 distinct CDR3 sequences, roughly 11% of them singletons. The clonotype was recovered from an adult who was a healthcare worker with PCR-confirmed SARS-CoV-2 infection or an uninfected control (not recorded which). The sequencing sample was made of whole blood. This chain links TRBV29-1 with TRBJ2-5, with a possible D match to TRBD1 (5 bases). The CDR3 sequence: CSVDPQGEETQYF. In DNA form, the CDR3 reads TGCAGCGTTGATCCCCAGGGTGAAGAGACCCAGTACTTC.